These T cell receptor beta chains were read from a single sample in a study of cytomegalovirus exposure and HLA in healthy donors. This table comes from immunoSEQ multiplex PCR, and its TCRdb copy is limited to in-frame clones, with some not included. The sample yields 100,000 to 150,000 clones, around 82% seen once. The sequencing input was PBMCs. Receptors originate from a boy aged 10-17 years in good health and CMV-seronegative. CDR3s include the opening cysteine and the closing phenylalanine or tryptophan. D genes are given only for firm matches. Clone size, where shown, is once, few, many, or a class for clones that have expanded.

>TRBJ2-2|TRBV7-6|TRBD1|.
TGTGCCAGCAGAGCCGGGACAGCGAACACCGGGGAGCTGTTTTTT
CASRAGTANTGELFF
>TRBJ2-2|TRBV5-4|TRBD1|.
TGTGCCAGCAGCCGTGGGACAGACGCGACCACCGGGGAGCTGTTTTTT
CASSRGTDATTGELFF
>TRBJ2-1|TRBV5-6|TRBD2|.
TGTGCCAGCAGCTTGGTACTAGCGGGAGCCAATGAGCAGTTCTTC
CASSLVLAGANEQFF
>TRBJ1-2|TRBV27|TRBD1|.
TGTGCCAGCAGCCCACGTGGGACAGGGAGAGGCTACACCTTC
CASSPRGTGRGYTF
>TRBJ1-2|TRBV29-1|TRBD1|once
TGCAGCGACCGACAGGGGAACTATGGCTACACCTTC
CSDRQGNYGYTF
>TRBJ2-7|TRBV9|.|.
TGTGCCAGCAGCGCCTCGCAGGGTCTCTCCGAGCAGTACTTC
CASSASQGLSEQYF
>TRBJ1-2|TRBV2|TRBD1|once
TGTGCCAGCACGAGGGACAGAGGGCCCTATGGCTACACCTTC
CASTRDRGPYGYTF
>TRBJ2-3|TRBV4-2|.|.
TGTGCCAGCAGCCAAGACCGGGACTCCGCCATGGATACGCAGTATTTT
CASSQDRDSAMDTQYF
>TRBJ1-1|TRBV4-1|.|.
TGCGCCAGCAGCCAAGAAAGCGGGGCTTTCTTT
CASSQESGAFF
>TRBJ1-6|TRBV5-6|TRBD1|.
TGTGCCAGCAGCTTCGGGACAGGGGTAGCACCCCTCCACTTT
CASSFGTGVAPLHF
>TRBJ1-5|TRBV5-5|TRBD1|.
TGTGCCAGCAGCTTCGAACAGGGGTATCAGCCCCAGCATTTT
CASSFEQGYQPQHF
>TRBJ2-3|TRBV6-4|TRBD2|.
TGTGCCAGCAAGCCCTCTGGACTAGGTTCAGATACGCAGTATTTT
CASKPSGLGSDTQYF
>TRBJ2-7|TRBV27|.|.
TGTGCCCACGAGGGCAGGGGCGCCCACGAGCAGTACTTC
CAHEGRGAHEQYF
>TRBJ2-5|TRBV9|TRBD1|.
TGTGCCAGCAGCCTGGGACAGGGGGCAAGAGAGACCCAGTACTTC
CASSLGQGARETQYF
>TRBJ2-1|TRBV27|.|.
TGTGCCAGCAGCCAGGGGACCGAAGGCTACAATGAGCAGTTCTTC
CASSQGTEGYNEQFF
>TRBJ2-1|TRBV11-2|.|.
TGTGCCAGCAGCGGTGGGGGGAGCTCCTACAATGAGCAGTTCTTC
CASSGGGSSYNEQFF
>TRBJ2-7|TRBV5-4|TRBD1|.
TGTGCCAGCGGCCGGGACAGCTCCTACGAGCAGTACTTC
CASGRDSSYEQYF
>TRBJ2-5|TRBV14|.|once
TGTGCCAGCAGCCAAGATTCTCACCCAGGGGCAGAGACCCAGTACTTC
CASSQDSHPGAETQYF
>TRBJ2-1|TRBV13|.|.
TGTGCCAGCAGCGCCTCAGGGTTCTCCTACAATGAGCAGTTCTTC
CASSASGFSYNEQFF
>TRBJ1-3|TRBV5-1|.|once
TGCGCCAGCAGCCCTTTAGACTCTGGAAACACCATATATTTT
CASSPLDSGNTIYF
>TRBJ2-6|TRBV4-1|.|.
TGCGCCAGCAGCCAAGCGTTCCCTGGGGCCAACGTCCTGACTTTC
CASSQAFPGANVLTF
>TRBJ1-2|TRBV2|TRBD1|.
TGTGCCAGCATAGGCTGGGACAGAACTAACTATGGCTACACCTTC
CASIGWDRTNYGYTF
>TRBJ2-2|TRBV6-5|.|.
TGTGCCAGCAGTCACGGTAGCGGCACCGGGGAGCTGTTTTTT
CASSHGSGTGELFF
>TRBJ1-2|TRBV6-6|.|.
TGTGCCAGCAGTTATCAGGGAGGCTACACCTTC
CASSYQGGYTF